This T cell receptor (beta chain) was found in a study of blood T cells in healthy people across ages. Details on this clonotype: Its antigen remains unknown.

Alongside a J-beta primer mix, a sample-barcoded 5' primer served in a second PCR lasting about 7 to 12 cycles. TCRdb ran MiXCR on the 5' RACE reads and lists one entry per CDR3 protein. The profile shows 650,000 to 900,000 distinct CDR3 sequences, about 62% of them singletons. Overall study findings and caveats: With unsorted PBMCs, a conclusive comparison of naive versus antigen-experienced cells was not possible.

The germline V and J ends were trimmed by 8 bases and 1 base, with 6 bases remaining between them. This CDR3 is 11 amino acids long. The V gene's germline CDR1 is LNHNV and CDR2 YYDKDF (reference sequence). This rearrangement joins TRBV15 to TRBJ2-7, with D possibly being TRBD1 (6 bases). The sequencing sample was made of blood. The clonotype comes from a man younger than 45 in good health. The CDR3 bases are TGTGCCACCCAGGGGTCCTACGAGCAGTACTTC. It yields the protein CATQGSYEQYF.